The source of this T cell receptor (beta chain) is a study of blood T cell repertoires in COVID-19. Study overall: Acute and convalescent COVID-19 specimens originated in the United States, Italy and Spain.

Followed over time, Seattle patients had been enrolled while infection was active. CDR1 is SNHLY, CDR2 FYNNEI, per germline. V gave up 6 bases and J gave up 8 bases; unmatched junction bases: 8. There are 14 residues in the CDR3. Per the original data handling: Amplified reference gene primers provided the basis for estimating nucleated cell counts. Profiling relied on immunoSEQ multiplex PCR, and the TCRdb table lists in-frame clones only, not all of them. V, J and clone size are those of that table, while D and trimming were read from the DNA. The sample has fewer than 200,000 clones, just under 85% seen once.

The J gene is TRBJ2-1, the V gene TRBV2; 9 nucleotides match TRBD2. Source material: peripheral blood. This TCR came from an elderly woman with COVID-19, enrolled during active disease. The chain's CDR3 is CASRPGTSMYEQFF. The CDR3 nucleotides read TGTGCCAGCAGACCAGGGACTAGCATGTATGAGCAGTTCTTC.